The 16 T cell receptor beta chains listed next were all sequenced from one sample in a study of blood T cell repertoires in COVID-19. The protocol was immunoSEQ multiplex PCR, while the TCRdb copy is restricted to in-frame clones and leaves out a portion. The sample records about 68,000 clones, around 90% being singletons. Sequencing was performed on peripheral blood. The receptors here all came from a woman in her 50s with COVID-19, enrolled during active disease.

This clone was seen just once. The chain uses TRBV30 and TRBJ1-3; 8 positions agree with TRBD1. Germline CDR1 GTSNPN, CDR2 SVGIG (reference sequence). This CDR3 comprises 14 residues. V trimming: 4 bases; J trimming: 6 bases; junction bases outside the gene matches: 8. Written as DNA, the CDR3 is TGTGCCTGGAAACGACAGGGGAGTTTAAACACCATATATTTT. As protein: CAWKRQGSLNTIYF.

The V and J genes are TRBV28 and TRBJ2-1, with D unclear. The V end lost 2 bases, the J end lost 7 bases, and 3 bases lay between the germline ends. CDR1 MDHEN and CDR2 SYDVKM come from the germline V gene. The length of the CDR3 is 11 residues. DNA for the CDR3: TGTGCCAGCAGTTTAGCGAATGAGCAGTTCTTC. Its protein product is CASSLANEQFF.

The chain recombines TRBV7-8 with TRBJ2-7, with a weak D call TRBD1 (6 bases). Trimming removed 2 bases at V and 7 bases at J, with 15 bases between. Germline V lookup: CDR1 SGHVS, CDR2 FQNEAQ. The CDR3 is made up of 14 amino acids. CDR3: CASSLLDRSREQYF. For the CDR3, the DNA is TGTGCCAGCAGCTTACTTGACAGGTCCAGGGAGCAGTACTTC.

V is TRBV19 and J is TRBJ1-5, with D hard to call. The CDR3 consists of 18 residues. V was pared by 3 bases and J by 2 bases, with 20 bases between. Germline V gene sequence: CDR1 LNHDA, CDR2 SQIVND (reference sequence). CDR3 protein: CASSIFPPQVQGNQPQHF. The CDR3 region has the DNA TGTGCCAGTAGTATTTTCCCACCCCAGGTTCAGGGCAATCAGCCCCAGCATTTT.

V is TRBV25-1 and J is TRBJ2-7; TRBD2 agrees at 7 bases. The germline V gene encodes CDR1 MGHDK and CDR2 SYGVNS. V lost 11 bases, J lost 7 bases, and 11 bases stayed unmatched. The CDR3 spans 12 residues. CDR3 protein: CAGLGRTREQYF. In DNA, the CDR3 is TGTGCCGGCTTAGGGAGGACTAGGGAGCAGTACTTC.

The chain employs TRBV21-1 and TRBJ2-1; the DNA was not used to check the table's D call, TRBD2. TRBV21-1 is classified as a pseudogene. This CDR3 spans 14 amino acids. This CDR3 reads CASSNTRAYNEQFF. CDR3 nucleotides: TGTGCCAGCAGCAATACGAGGGCGTACAATGAGCAGTTCTTC.

This clone was observed a few times. This chain uses TRBV9 with TRBJ1-1; 8 bases map to TRBD1. Germline V gene data show CDR1 as SGDLS and CDR2 as YYNGEE. This CDR3 is 18 amino acids long. V was pared by 4 bases and J by 1 base, with 15 bases of the junction left unmatched. The CDR3 nucleotides read TGTGCCAGCAGCCCCAGACCGGGGACAGGAGAGGCGAACACTGAAGCTTTCTTT. It specifies CASSPRPGTGEANTEAFF. Looking up the rest from reference TRBV9 and TRBJ1-1 gives the full variable domain: DSGVTQTPKHLITATGQRVTLRCSPRSGDLSVYWYQQSLDQGLQFLIQYYNGEERAKGNILERFSAQQFPDLHSELNLSSLELGDSALYFCASSPRPGTGEANTEAFFGQGTRLTVV.

The chain joins TRBV3-1 (or the pseudogene TRBV3-2) to TRBJ2-5, with TRBD2 matching over 14 bases. The CDR3 totals 16 residues. The ends lost 4 bases at V and 5 bases at J; junction bases unmatched: 6. Germline CDR1 is LGHDT and CDR2 is YNNKEL (reference sequence). The CDR3 is CASSRLAGGPVETQYF. CDR3 DNA: TGTGCCAGCAGCCGACTAGCGGGAGGGCCAGTCGAGACCCAGTACTTC.

The J gene is TRBJ2-3, the V gene TRBV4-2; 14 positions match TRBD2. Germline V gene lookup returns CDR1 LGHNA and CDR2 YNFKEQ. The CDR3 is 16 residues long. Trimming took 1 base from V and 4 from J; bases not matched to a gene: 1. CDR3 in amino acids: CASSQGLAGGADTQYF. CDR3 sequence (DNA): TGTGCCAGCAGCCAAGGACTAGCGGGAGGGGCAGATACGCAGTATTTT.

This chain joins TRBV6-1 and TRBJ2-1; 16 bases line up with TRBD2. With V trimmed by 3 bases and J by 3 bases, 2 bases remained unmatched. Germline V lookup: CDR1 MNHNS, CDR2 SASEGT. CDR3 size: 17 residues. The CDR3 nucleotides read TGTGCCAGCAGTGAGGGACTAGCGGGAGGGAACTACAATGAGCAGTTCTTC. Its protein is CASSEGLAGGNYNEQFF.

CDR3 region: CATGGWRERAGELFF. The CDR3 DNA reads as TGTGCCACCGGAGGGTGGAGAGAGCGAGCCGGGGAGCTGTTTTTT. This chain links TRBV6-5 with TRBJ2-2; D might be TRBD2 (6 bases). This CDR3 region has 15 residues. Germline loops: CDR1 MNHEY, CDR2 SVGAGI. Trimming removed 10 bases at V and 6 bases at J, with 21 bases between.

The chain employs TRBV29-1 and TRBJ1-1, with 7 bases fitting TRBD1. Trimming took 7 bases from V and 4 from J; bases not matched to a gene: 6. The CDR3 has 12 amino acids. The germline V gene has CDR1 SQVTM and CDR2 ANQGSEA. CDR3 sequence reads: CSGSQGPTEAFF. The CDR3 nucleotides read TGCAGCGGATCACAGGGGCCCACTGAAGCTTTCTTT.

The chain's CDR3 is CASTPGQYNSPLHF. The CDR3 DNA reads TGTGCCAGCACACCGGGACAGTATAATTCACCCCTCCACTTT. The chain links TRBV28 to TRBJ1-6, with 7 bases identical to TRBD1. The CDR3 sequence is 14 residues long. The J segment lost 4 bases and the V segment lost 7 bases, leaving 4 bases of the junction unmatched. The V gene's germline CDR1 is MDHEN and CDR2 SYDVKM.

The rearrangement joins TRBV27 to TRBJ1-5; no clear D. Germline lookup yields CDR1 MNHEY and CDR2 SMNVEV (reference sequence). V was trimmed by 5 bases and J by 2 bases, leaving 13 bases between them. The CDR3 loop spans 15 amino acids. The CDR3 region is CASSEQIAGNQPQHF. In DNA form, the CDR3 reads TGTGCCAGCAGTGAACAGATTGCCGGCAATCAGCCCCAGCATTTT.

This chain links TRBV5-1 with TRBJ2-3; TRBD2 might be the D (6 bases). CDR1 and CDR2 (germline): SGHRS, YFSETQ. Trimming pared 0 bases from V and 0 bases from J, leaving 11 bases between. The CDR3 is 16 amino acids. The CDR3 DNA is TGCGCCAGCAGCTTGGGGTGGCGGGGCAGCACAGATACGCAGTATTTT. Translation gives CASSLGWRGSTDTQYF.

This chain uses TRBV25-1 with TRBJ1-2, with TRBD1 matching 7 bases. CDR3 length equals 15 residues. Germline CDR1 and CDR2: MGHDK and SYGVNS. With 1 base clipped from V and 7 bases from J, the junction kept 9 bases outside the gene matches. CDR3 amino acids: CASSESRQGFGGYTF. The CDR3, as DNA: TGTGCCAGCAGTGAATCGAGACAGGGATTTGGTGGCTACACCTTC.